These 18 T cell receptor beta chains came from one sample sequenced in a study of identifying expanded T cells in peripheral blood. Libraries were prepared by immunoSEQ multiplex PCR; TCRdb keeps only in-frame clonotypes and omits some of them. The data show some 81,000 clones, roughly 81% seen once. Specimen: blood. Receptors originate from a person aged 18 to 75 in good health.

The V gene is TRBV28, the J gene TRBJ1-2, with D hard to call. This CDR3 has 14 residues. The ends were cut back, 1 base at V and 2 bases at J, with 8 bases in the middle. Looked up from germline, CDR1 is MDHEN and CDR2 is SYDVKM. CDR3 coding DNA: TGTGCCAGCAGTTTATTGTTCCCCAACTATGGCTACACCTTC. It is translated as CASSLLFPNYGYTF.

The chain recombines TRBV7-2 with TRBJ1-4; 7 bases match TRBD1. CDR3 length: 15 residues. The germline gives CDR1 SGHTA, CDR2 FQGNSA. V dropped 5 bases and J dropped 3; count of bases not matched to a gene: 6. The CDR3 loop reads CASSLQGLPNEKLFF. The CDR3 DNA sequence: TGTGCCAGCAGCCTACAGGGGCTGCCTAATGAAAAACTGTTTTTT.

The V call is TRBV5-4, the J call TRBJ2-7; D gene uncertain. Between the trimmed V and J ends, which lost 1 base and 3 bases, there was a span of 2 bases. CDR1 and CDR2 from the germline V gene are SGHNT and YYREEE (reference sequence). The CDR3 consists of 11 residues. CDR3 region: CASSLNYEQYF. CDR3 bases: TGTGCCAGCAGCTTGAACTACGAGCAGTACTTC.

This clone appeared a few times. The chain recombines TRBV6-5 with TRBJ2-7; D not resolved. The germline V and J ends were trimmed by 7 bases and 6 bases, with 10 bases remaining between them. The V gene's germline CDR1 is MNHEY and CDR2 SVGAGI. The CDR3 has 11 residues. The CDR3 loop is CASTDLIEQYF. In DNA, the CDR3 is TGTGCCAGCACCGACCTCATCGAGCAGTACTTC.

This clone is a singleton in its sample. The chain has TRBV6-4 and TRBJ2-3; D not certain. Trimming removed 6 bases from V and 4 bases from J, with 11 bases in between. The CDR3 totals 13 residues. CDR1 is MRHNA and CDR2 is SNTAGT in the germline V gene. CDR3 in DNA: TGTGCCAGCAGCCGAACAAGCTCAGATACGCAGTATTTT. This encodes CASSRTSSDTQYF.

This clone was seen only once. The rearrangement links TRBV30 to TRBJ1-5; D unclear. Germline CDR1 is GTSNPN and CDR2 is SVGIG (reference sequence). Trimming pared 0 bases from V and 7 bases from J, leaving 7 bases between. CDR3 length: 12 amino acids. Here the CDR3 DNA reads TGTGCCTGGAGTGTACCTGGGCAGCCCCAGCATTTT. Translation gives CAWSVPGQPQHF.

The rearrangement links TRBV9 to TRBJ1-2, with D maybe TRBD1 (5 bases). Trimming removed 4 bases at V and 3 bases at J, with 16 bases between. Germline CDR1 is SGDLS and CDR2 is YYNGEE. The CDR3 is made up of 15 amino acids. CDR3 DNA: TGTGCCAGCAGCCCAACCCGTGGCAGGGACTATGGCTACACCTTC. Amino acid sequence: CASSPTRGRDYGYTF.

With regard to this clone: The junction departs from the called germline gene at one end, perhaps through a read error. This rearrangement joins TRBV7-7 to TRBJ2-1, with a possible D match to TRBD2 (6 bases). The CDR3 contains 15 residues. Per germline, CDR1 SSHAT and CDR2 FNYEAQ (reference sequence). In DNA, the CDR3 is TGTGCTAGCAGCCGGGACTCTCTCTCCTACAATGAGCAGTTCTTC. Amino acid sequence: CASSRDSLSYNEQFF.

This chain joins TRBV19 and TRBJ2-6; the D gene is possibly TRBD2 (6 bases). The V gene's germline CDR1 is LNHDA and CDR2 SQIVND (reference sequence). The germline V and J ends were trimmed by 4 bases and 0 bases, with 13 bases remaining between them. CDR3 length: 17 amino acids. In DNA, the CDR3 is TGTGCCAGTAGTAAGCCGGGAGCCGTCTCTGGGGCCAACGTCCTGACTTTC. This encodes CASSKPGAVSGANVLTF.

V gene TRBV10-3 combines with J gene TRBJ2-1, with D possibly TRBD2 on 6 matching bases. Germline assignment: CDR1 ENHRY and CDR2 SYGVKD. The CDR3 covers 15 residues. Trimming took off 2 bases at V and 2 bases at J, with 10 bases between the two ends. The CDR3: CAISERENPYNEQFF. The DNA of the CDR3 is TGTGCCATCAGTGAGCGGGAGAACCCCTACAATGAGCAGTTCTTC.

The chain carries TRBV7-9 and TRBJ2-6, with 7 bases lining up with TRBD2. The V segment lost 3 bases and the J segment 0 bases; nucleotides outside the gene matches: 8. This CDR3 is built from 18 residues. CDR1 SEHNR and CDR2 FQNEAQ come from the germline V gene (reference sequence). In DNA form, the CDR3 reads TGTGCCAGCAGCTTTCGGGGAGGGGTTGGCTCTGGGGCCAACGTCCTGACTTTC. Amino acids: CASSFRGGVGSGANVLTF.

A few counts support this clone. The V gene is TRBV9, the J gene TRBJ2-7, with 9 bases aligning to TRBD1. The CDR3 is 16 amino acids. Germline V lookup: CDR1 SGDLS, CDR2 YYNGEE. V trimming: 4 bases; J trimming: 5 bases; junction bases outside the gene matches: 13. The CDR3 reads CASSPTRTGTGHEQYF. Here the CDR3 DNA reads TGTGCCAGCAGCCCTACCAGGACCGGGACAGGGCACGAGCAGTACTTC.

The chain links TRBV28 to TRBJ1-5, with 8 bases matching TRBD1. The germline CDR1 and CDR2 sequences are MDHEN and SYDVKM. The CDR3 loop spans 21 amino acids. Trimming at V came to 3 bases and at J to 8 bases, leaving 27 bases not matched to a gene. CDR3 loop: CASSFYVLGSDRVGFEEPQHF. The DNA of the CDR3 is TGTGCCAGCAGTTTTTACGTGCTTGGTTCGGACAGGGTTGGCTTCGAGGAGCCCCAGCATTTT.

This chain connects TRBV10-3 to TRBJ2-1; TRBD1 matches at 9 bases. The CDR3 is 18 residues long. From germline, CDR1 is ENHRY and CDR2 SYGVKD. Losses at the gene ends were 4 bases for V and 6 bases for J; bases not matched to a gene: 16. CDR3 bases: TGTGCCATCAGTGGGTCATTGTGGGGACAGGGTCTTGGCAATGAGCAGTTCTTC. It encodes CAISGSLWGQGLGNEQFF.

The V and J genes are TRBV28 and TRBJ2-5; 13 positions match TRBD2. Germline V gene lookup returns CDR1 MDHEN and CDR2 SYDVKM. This CDR3 has 15 residues. The V and J ends lost 5 bases and 5 bases, in that order; junction bases with no gene match: 5. CDR3 bases: TGTGCCAGCAGTACGGGACTAGCGGGGCGGGAGACCCAGTACTTC. Residues: CASSTGLAGRETQYF.

The genes are TRBV15 and TRBJ2-7; D possibly corresponds to TRBD2 (7 bases). This CDR3 comprises 16 residues. Per the germline V gene, CDR1 is LNHNV and CDR2 is YYDKDF (reference sequence). V lost 5 bases and J lost 0, with 17 bases in between. The CDR3 is CATSLGGRAASYEQYF. CDR3 nucleotides: TGTGCCACCAGCTTAGGGGGGAGGGCGGCCTCCTACGAGCAGTACTTC.

The genes are TRBV29-1 and TRBJ1-1; no clear D gene. The CDR3 runs 13 residues. V was pared by 3 bases and J by 1 base, with 9 bases between. The germline V gene has CDR1 SQVTM and CDR2 ANQGSEA. DNA for the CDR3: TGCAGCGTTGATGGGCAGGAGAACACTGAAGCTTTCTTT. Residues: CSVDGQENTEAFF.

V and J are TRBV5-6 and TRBJ2-3; 11 positions agree with TRBD2. Trimming at V came to 5 bases and at J to 0 bases, leaving 2 bases not matched to a gene. The CDR3 has 15 residues. Germline assignment: CDR1 SGHDT and CDR2 YYEEEE. The CDR3 is CASSRLAGSTDTQYF. The CDR3 DNA follows: TGTGCCAGCAGTAGACTAGCGGGAAGCACAGATACGCAGTATTTT.